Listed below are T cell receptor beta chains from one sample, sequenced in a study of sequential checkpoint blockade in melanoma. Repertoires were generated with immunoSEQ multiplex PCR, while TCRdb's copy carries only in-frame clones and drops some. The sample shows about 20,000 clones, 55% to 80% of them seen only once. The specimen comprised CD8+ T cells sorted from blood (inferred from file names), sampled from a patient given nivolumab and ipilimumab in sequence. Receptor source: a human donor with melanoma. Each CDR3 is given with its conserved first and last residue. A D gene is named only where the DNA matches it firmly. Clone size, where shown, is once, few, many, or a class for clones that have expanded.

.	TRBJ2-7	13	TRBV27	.	TGTGCCAGCAGTTTAACGGTGTCCTACGAGCAGTACTTC	CASSLTVSYEQYF
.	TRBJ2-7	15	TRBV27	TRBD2	TGTGCCAGCAGTTCCCCTAGCGGGAGCTCCTACGAGCAGTACTTC	CASSSPSGSSYEQYF
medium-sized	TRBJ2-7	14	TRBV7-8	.	TGTGCCAGCAGCCGGGGATTGAGCTCCTACGAGCAGTACTTC	CASSRGLSSYEQYF
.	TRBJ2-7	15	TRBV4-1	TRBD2	TGCGCCAGCAGCCAAGTTTCCGGGGGGGCGTTGGAGCAGTACTTC	CASSQVSGGALEQYF
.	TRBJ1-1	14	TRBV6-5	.	TGTGCCAGCAGTTACTCGAGTTGGTTAGCTGAAGCTTTCTTT	CASSYSSWLAEAFF
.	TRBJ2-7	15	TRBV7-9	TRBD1	TGTGCCAGCAGCACCCCGGGACAGGAGACCTACGAGCAGTACTTC	CASSTPGQETYEQYF
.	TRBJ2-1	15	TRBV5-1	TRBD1	TGCGCCAGCAGCTTGGGGACAGGGGAATACAATGAGCAGTTCTTC	CASSLGTGEYNEQFF
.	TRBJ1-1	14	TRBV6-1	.	TGTGCCAGCAGACAGGGACATTTGAACACTGAAGCTTTCTTT	CASRQGHLNTEAFF
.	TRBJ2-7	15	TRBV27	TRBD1	TGTGCCAGCAGTCCAAGACAGGGGGCCCCCTACGAGCAGTACTTC	CASSPRQGAPYEQYF
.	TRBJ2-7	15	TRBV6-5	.	TGTGCCAGCAGTCACCCCGGGACTGGAAACTACGAGCAGTACTTC	CASSHPGTGNYEQYF
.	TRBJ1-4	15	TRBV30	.	TGTGCCTGGAGTCCACCCAGGGAATATAGTGAAAAACTGTTTTTT	CAWSPPREYSEKLFF
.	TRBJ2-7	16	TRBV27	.	TGTGCCAGCAGCCCCAGCCGAAAACAGGCTGCCTACGAGCAGTACTTC	CASSPSRKQAAYEQYF
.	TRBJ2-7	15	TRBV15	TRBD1	TGTGCCACCAGCTACCGGGACAGGGGCTCCTACGAGCAGTACTTC	CATSYRDRGSYEQYF
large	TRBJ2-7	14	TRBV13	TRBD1	TGTGCCAGCAGGCGACAGGGGCCTTCCTACGAGCAGTACTTC	CASRRQGPSYEQYF
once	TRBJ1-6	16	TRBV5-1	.	TGCGCCAGCAGCCCCGGGAGGGGTCCTTATAATTCACCCCTCCACTTT	CASSPGRGPYNSPLHF
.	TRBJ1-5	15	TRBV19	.	TGTGCCAGTAGTATAGTTCCCGGTAGCAATCAGCCCCAGCATTTT	CASSIVPGSNQPQHF
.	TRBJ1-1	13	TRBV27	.	TGTGCCAGCAGTTTAATAAGGGGGACTGAAGCTTTCTTT	CASSLIRGTEAFF
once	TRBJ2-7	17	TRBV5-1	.	TGCGCCAGCAGCTTGGGCAGGGATGGTATTAGCTCCTACGAGCAGTACTTC	CASSLGRDGISSYEQYF
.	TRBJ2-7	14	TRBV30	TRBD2	TGTGCCTGGAGTGGAAGCGGGAGGTCGCACGAGCAGTACTTC	CAWSGSGRSHEQYF
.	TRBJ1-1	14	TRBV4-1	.	TGCGCCAGCAGCCAAAGAAGAGGGGGCACTGAAGCTTTCTTT	CASSQRRGGTEAFF
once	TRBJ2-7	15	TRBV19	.	TGTGCCAGTAGAATAACTGGGGCCCTAATCTACGAGCAGTACTTC	CASRITGALIYEQYF
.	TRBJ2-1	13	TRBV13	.	TGTGCCAGCAGCTTAGGGGGTTCGACTAGGCAGTTCTTC	CASSLGGSTRQFF
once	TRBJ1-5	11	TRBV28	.	TGTGCCAGCGCGACGGGTCAGCCCCAGCATTTT	CASATGQPQHF
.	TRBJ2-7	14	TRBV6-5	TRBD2	TGTGCCAGCAGTTCGGGACTAGCGGGCCACGAGCAGTACTTC	CASSSGLAGHEQYF
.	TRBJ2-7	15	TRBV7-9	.	TGTGCCAGCAGCCGCCAGGGGGGCTCGAGGTACGAGCAGTACTTC	CASSRQGGSRYEQYF
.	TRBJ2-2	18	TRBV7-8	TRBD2	TGTGCCAGCAGCCCTGCTTTGGCTAGCGGGCTGAACACCGGGGAGCTGTTTTTT	CASSPALASGLNTGELFF
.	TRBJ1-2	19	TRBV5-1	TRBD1	TGCGCCAGCAGCTTGGCCGAGGTCACCCCGACAGGGACAAACTATGGCTACACCTTC	CASSLAEVTPTGTNYGYTF
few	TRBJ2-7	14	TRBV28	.	TGTGCCAGCAGTTGGAGTGGGAGCTCCTACGAGCAGTACTTC	CASSWSGSSYEQYF
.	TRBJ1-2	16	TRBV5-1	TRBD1	TGCGCCAGCAGCATCACCGGGACAGAGATTAACTATGGCTACACCTTC	CASSITGTEINYGYTF
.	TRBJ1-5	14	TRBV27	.	TGTGCCAGCAGGAGCACAGGGTACAATCAGCCCCAGCATTTT	CASRSTGYNQPQHF
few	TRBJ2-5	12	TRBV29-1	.	TGCAGCTTCGACAGGTACCAAGAGACCCAGTACTTC	CSFDRYQETQYF
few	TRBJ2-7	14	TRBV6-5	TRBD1	TGTGCCAGCGGGAGTACAGGGGATGTGGCCGAGCAGTACTTC	CASGSTGDVAEQYF
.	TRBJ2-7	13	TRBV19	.	TGTGCCAGTAGTGGGGCAGTCGCCTACGAGCAGTACTTC	CASSGAVAYEQYF
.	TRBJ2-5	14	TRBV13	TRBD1	TGTGCCAGCAGCGACACAGGGGTTCAAGAGACCCAGTACTTC	CASSDTGVQETQYF
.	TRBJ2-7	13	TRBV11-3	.	TGTGCCAGCAGCTTAGACAGGGGCTACGAGCAGTACTTC	CASSLDRGYEQYF
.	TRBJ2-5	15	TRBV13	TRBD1	TGTGCCAGCAGCCTGGACAGGGGGCGAGGGGAGACCCAGTACTTC	CASSLDRGRGETQYF
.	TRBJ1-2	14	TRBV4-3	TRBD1	TGCGCCAGCAGCCAAGTTGGGGACAGCTATGGCTACACCTTC	CASSQVGDSYGYTF
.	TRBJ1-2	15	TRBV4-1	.	TGCGCCAGCAGCCAGGGGCCAGGGGCAGTCTATGGCTACACATTC	CASSQGPGAVYGYTF
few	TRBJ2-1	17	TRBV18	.	TGTGCCAGCTCACCAGGAGGTCAGGGGGGCCCATACAATGAGCAGTTCTTC	CASSPGGQGGPYNEQFF
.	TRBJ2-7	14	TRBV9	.	TGTGCCAGCAGCGTAGGTGGGGGGGCCAACGAGCAGTACTTC	CASSVGGGANEQYF
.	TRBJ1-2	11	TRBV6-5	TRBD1	TGTGCCAGCAGTGGACAGGGTGGCTACACCTTC	CASSGQGGYTF
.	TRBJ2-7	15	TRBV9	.	TGTGCCAGCAGCTCTGGGGCCCAAAGCTCCTACGAGCAGTACTTC	CASSSGAQSSYEQYF
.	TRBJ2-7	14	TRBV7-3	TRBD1	TGTGCCAGCAGCTTGACAGGGCCGGCCTACGAGCAGTACTTC	CASSLTGPAYEQYF
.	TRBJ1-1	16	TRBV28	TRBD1	TGTGCCAGCAGTTTAATTGACAGGGGGCTTAGGCCTGAAGCTTTCTTT	CASSLIDRGLRPEAFF
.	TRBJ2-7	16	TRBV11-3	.	TGTGCCAGCAGCCCCGACCCCGGGTCGTTAACCTACGAGCAGTACTTC	CASSPDPGSLTYEQYF
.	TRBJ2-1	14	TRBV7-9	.	TGTGCCAGCAGCACACCCAGCTCCTACAATGAGCAGTTCTTC	CASSTPSSYNEQFF
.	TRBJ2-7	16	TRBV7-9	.	TGTGCCAGCAGCTTATCCCGAGACAGCTGGACCTACGAGCAGTACTTC	CASSLSRDSWTYEQYF
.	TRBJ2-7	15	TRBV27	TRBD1	TGTGCCAGCAGTCAAGTAGACAGGGGGCAGTACGAGCAGTACTTC	CASSQVDRGQYEQYF
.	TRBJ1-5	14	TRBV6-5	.	TGTGCCAGCAGTTTGGGGCACGATAATCAGCCCCAGCATTTT	CASSLGHDNQPQHF
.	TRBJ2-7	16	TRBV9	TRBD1	TGTGCCAGCAGCGTTGGGACAGGACCTCGGTCGTACGAGCAGTACTTC	CASSVGTGPRSYEQYF
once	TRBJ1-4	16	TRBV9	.	TGTGCCAGCAGCGTAGGTGGCTATAGCACTAATGAAAAACTGTTTTTT	CASSVGGYSTNEKLFF
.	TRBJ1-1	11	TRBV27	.	TGTGCCAGCAGTTTAGGGGCGGAAGCTTTCTTT	CASSLGAEAFF